This T cell receptor (beta chain) was recorded in a study of blood T cell repertoires in COVID-19. Those enrolled, adults aged about 18 to 89 years, came from around 25 US areas. Germline CDR1 and CDR2: LNHDA and SQIVND (reference sequence). The CDR3 consists of 17 residues. V shed 6 bases and J 5 bases; nucleotides not matched to a gene: 13. The method was immunoSEQ multiplex PCR; TCRdb's version includes in-frame clones alone and lacks a portion of them. The sample lists 150,000 to 200,000 clones, around 82% occurring once. The clonotype was recovered from a woman between 55 and 75 years old with acute COVID-19. Sequencing input: PBMCs or T cells enriched from blood (not recorded which). The chain carries TRBV19 and TRBJ1-4; 9 bases fit TRBD1. This CDR3 reads CASSSGGTGINNEKLFF. The CDR3 nucleotides are TGTGCCAGTAGCTCTGGGGGGACAGGGATCAACAATGAAAAACTGTTTTTT. Combining the CDR3 with reference TRBV19 and TRBJ1-4 gives the whole variable domain DGGITQSPKYLFRKEGQNVTLSCEQNLNHDAMYWYRQDPGQGLRLIYYSQIVNDFQKGDIAEGYSVSREKKESFPLTVTSAQKNPTAFYLCASSSGGTGINNEKLFFGSGTQLSVL.